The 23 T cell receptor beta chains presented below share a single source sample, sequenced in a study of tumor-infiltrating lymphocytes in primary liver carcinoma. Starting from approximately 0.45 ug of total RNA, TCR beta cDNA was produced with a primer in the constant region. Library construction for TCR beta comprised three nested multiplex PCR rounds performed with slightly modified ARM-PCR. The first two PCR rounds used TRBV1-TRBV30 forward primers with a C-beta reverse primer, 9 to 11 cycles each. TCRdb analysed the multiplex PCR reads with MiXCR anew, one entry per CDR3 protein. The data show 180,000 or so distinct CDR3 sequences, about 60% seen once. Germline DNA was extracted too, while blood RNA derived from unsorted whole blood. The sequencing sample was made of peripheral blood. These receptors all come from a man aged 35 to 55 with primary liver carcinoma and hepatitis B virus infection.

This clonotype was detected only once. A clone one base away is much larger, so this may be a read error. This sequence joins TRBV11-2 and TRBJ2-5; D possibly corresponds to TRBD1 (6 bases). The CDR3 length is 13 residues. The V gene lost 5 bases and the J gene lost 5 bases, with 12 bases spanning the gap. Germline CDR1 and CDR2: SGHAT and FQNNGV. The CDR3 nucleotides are TGTGCCAGCAGCCTAACAGGGAACGAGACCCAGTACTTC. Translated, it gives CASSLTGNETQYF.

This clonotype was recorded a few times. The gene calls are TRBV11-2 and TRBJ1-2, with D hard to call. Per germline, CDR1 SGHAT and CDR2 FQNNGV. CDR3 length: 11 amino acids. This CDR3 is CTILRNYGYTF. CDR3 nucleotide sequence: TGTACCATCCTACGGAACTATGGCTACACCTTC. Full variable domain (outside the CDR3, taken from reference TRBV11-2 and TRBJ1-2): EAGVAQSPRYKIIEKRQSVAFWCNPISGHATLYWYQQILGQGPKLLIQFQNNGVVDDSQLPKDRFSAERLKGVDSTLKIQPAKLEDSAVYLCTILRNYGYTFGSGTRLTVV.

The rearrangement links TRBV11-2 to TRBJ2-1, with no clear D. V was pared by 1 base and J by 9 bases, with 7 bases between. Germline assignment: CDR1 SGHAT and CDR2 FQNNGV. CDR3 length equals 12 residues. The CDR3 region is CASSLGLSEQFF. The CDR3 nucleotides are TGTGCCAGCAGCTTAGGTCTTAGTGAGCAGTTCTTC. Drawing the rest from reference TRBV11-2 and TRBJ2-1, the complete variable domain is EAGVAQSPRYKIIEKRQSVAFWCNPISGHATLYWYQQILGQGPKLLIQFQNNGVVDDSQLPKDRFSAERLKGVDSTLKIQPAKLEDSAVYLCASSLGLSEQFFGPGTRLTVL.

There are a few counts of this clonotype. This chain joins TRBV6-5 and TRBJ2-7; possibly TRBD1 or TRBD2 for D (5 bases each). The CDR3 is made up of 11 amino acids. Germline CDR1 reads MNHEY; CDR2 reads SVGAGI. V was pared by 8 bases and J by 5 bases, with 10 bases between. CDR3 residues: CASRWGNEQYF. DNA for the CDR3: TGTGCCAGCCGGTGGGGGAACGAGCAGTACTTC.

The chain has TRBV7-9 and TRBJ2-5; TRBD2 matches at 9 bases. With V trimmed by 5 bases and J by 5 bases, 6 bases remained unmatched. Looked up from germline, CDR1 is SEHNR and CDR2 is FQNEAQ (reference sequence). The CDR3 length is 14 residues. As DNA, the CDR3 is TGTGCCAGCAGCGAAGCGGCGGGAGGGGAGACCCAGTACTTC. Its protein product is CASSEAAGGETQYF.

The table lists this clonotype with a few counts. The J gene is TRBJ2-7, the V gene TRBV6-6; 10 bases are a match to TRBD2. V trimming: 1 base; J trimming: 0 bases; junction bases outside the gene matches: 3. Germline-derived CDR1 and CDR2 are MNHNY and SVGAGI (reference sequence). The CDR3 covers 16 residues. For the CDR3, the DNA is TGTGCCAGCAGTTACTTGAGCGGGAGGGCCTCCTACGAGCAGTACTTC. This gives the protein CASSYLSGRASYEQYF.

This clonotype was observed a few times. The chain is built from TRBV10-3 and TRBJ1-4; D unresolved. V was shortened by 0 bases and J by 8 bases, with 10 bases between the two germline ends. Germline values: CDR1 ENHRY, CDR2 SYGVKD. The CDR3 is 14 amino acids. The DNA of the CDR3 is TGTGCCATCAGTGAGTCCGGCACGCACGAAAAACTGTTTTTT. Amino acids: CAISESGTHEKLFF.

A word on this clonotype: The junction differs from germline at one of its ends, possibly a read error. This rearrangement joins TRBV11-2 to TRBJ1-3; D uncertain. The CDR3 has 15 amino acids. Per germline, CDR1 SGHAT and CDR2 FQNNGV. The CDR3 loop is CASRTDLYSGNTICF. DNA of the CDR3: TGTGCCAGCAGGACGGACCTTTACTCTGGAAACACCATATGTTTT.

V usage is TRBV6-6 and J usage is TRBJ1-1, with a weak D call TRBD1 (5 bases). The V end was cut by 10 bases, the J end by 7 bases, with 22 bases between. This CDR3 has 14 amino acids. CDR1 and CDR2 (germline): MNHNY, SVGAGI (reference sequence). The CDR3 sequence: CAINYQGQTDEAFF. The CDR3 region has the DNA TGTGCCATCAACTACCAGGGCCAGACAGATGAAGCTTTCTTT.

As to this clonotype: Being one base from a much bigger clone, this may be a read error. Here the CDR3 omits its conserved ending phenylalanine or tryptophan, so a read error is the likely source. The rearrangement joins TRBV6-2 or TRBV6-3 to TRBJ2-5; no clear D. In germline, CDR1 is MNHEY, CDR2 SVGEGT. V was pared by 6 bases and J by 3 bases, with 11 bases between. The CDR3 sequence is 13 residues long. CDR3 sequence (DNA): TGTGCCAGCAGGCCGACTGTTGAAGAGACCCAGTACTGC. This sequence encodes CASRPTVEETQYC.

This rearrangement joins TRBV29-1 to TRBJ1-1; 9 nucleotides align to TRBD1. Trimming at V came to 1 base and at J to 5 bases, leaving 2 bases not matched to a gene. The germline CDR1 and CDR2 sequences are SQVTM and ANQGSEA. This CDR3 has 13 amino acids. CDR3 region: CSVEGTGATEAFF. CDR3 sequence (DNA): TGCAGCGTTGAAGGGACAGGGGCGACTGAAGCTTTCTTT.

The CDR3 DNA is TGTGCCACCCTGGACCTTGCCGCAATGCACACCTTC. This translates into CATLDLAAMHTF. This chain joins TRBV6-5 and TRBJ1-2, with no clear D. This CDR3 contains 12 residues. Germline-derived CDR1 and CDR2 are MNHEY and SVGAGI. V lost 10 bases and J 12 bases, leaving 21 bases between the germline ends.

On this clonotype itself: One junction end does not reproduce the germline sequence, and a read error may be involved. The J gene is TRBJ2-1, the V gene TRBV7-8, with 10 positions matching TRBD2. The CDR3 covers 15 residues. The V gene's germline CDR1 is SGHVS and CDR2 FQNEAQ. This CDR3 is CVSSLDGLAVNEQFF. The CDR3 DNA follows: TGTGTCAGCAGCTTAGATGGACTAGCGGTTAATGAGCAGTTCTTC.

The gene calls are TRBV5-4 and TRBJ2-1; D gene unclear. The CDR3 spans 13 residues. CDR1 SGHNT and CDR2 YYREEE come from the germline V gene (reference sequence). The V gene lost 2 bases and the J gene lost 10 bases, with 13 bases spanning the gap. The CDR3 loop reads CASSFRSKDEQFF. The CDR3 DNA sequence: TGTGCCAGCAGCTTTAGGTCAAAAGACGAGCAGTTCTTC.

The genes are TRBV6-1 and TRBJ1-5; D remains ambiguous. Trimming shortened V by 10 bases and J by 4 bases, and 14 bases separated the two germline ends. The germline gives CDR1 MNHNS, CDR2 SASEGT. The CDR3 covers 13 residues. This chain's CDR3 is CATRVTANQPQHF. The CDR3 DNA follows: TGTGCCACAAGGGTTACCGCAAATCAGCCCCAGCATTTT.

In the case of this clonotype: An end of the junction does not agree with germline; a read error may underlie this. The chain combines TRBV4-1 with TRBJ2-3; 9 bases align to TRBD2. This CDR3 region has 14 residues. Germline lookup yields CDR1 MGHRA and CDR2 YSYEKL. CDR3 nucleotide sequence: TGCGCCAGCAGCTACAGACTAGCGGCAGATACGCATTATTTT. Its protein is CASSYRLAADTHYF.

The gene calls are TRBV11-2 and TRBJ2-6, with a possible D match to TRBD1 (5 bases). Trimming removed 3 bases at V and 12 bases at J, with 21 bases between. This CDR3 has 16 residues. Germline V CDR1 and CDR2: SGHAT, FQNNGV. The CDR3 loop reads CASSFQGRSGVSVLTF. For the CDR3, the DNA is TGTGCCAGCAGCTTCCAGGGCCGCTCTGGGGTCAGCGTCCTGACTTTC.

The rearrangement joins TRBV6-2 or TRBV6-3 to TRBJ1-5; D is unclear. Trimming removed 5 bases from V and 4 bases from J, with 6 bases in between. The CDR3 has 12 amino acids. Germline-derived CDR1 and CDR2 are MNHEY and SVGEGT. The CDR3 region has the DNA TGTGCCAGCAGTAACCCGAATCAGCCCCAGCATTTT. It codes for CASSNPNQPQHF.

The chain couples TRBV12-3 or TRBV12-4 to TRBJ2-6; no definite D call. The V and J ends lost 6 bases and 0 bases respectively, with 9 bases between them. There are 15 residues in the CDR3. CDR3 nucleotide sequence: TGTGCCAGCAGCCTCAGCAACTCTGGGGCCAACGTCCTGACTTTC. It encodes CASSLSNSGANVLTF.

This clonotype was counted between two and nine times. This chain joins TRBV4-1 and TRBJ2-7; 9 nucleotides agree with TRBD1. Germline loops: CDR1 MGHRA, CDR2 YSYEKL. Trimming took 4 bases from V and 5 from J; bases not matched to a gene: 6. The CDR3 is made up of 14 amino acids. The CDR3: CASSPRDRDHEQYF. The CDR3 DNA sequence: TGCGCCAGCAGCCCCCGGGACAGGGACCACGAGCAGTACTTC.

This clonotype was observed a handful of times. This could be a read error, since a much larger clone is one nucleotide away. In DNA, the CDR3 is TGCAGCGTTTGCCAGGGAGAGACTGAAGCTTTCTTT. Protein: CSVCQGETEAFF. The chain links TRBV29-1 to TRBJ1-1; D possibly corresponds to TRBD1 (5 bases). V was pared by 5 bases and J by 5 bases, with 12 bases between. This CDR3 region has 12 residues. Germline lookup yields CDR1 SQVTM and CDR2 ANQGSEA.

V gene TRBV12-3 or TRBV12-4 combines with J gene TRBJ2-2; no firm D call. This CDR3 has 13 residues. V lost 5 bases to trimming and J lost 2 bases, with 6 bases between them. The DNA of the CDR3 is TGTGCCAGCAGTCGGCCTAACACCGGGGAGCTGTTTTTT. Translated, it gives CASSRPNTGELFF.

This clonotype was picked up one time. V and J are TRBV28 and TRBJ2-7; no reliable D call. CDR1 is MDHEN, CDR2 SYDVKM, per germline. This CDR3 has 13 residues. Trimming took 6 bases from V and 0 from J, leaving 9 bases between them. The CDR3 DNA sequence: TGTGCCAGCAGGCTACCTGTCTCCTACGAGCAGTACTTC. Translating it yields CASRLPVSYEQYF.